This TCR beta chain was observed in a study of cytotoxic CD8 clonotypes in ibrutinib-treated CLL. Background on the study: Of the patients, 10 to 12 were relapsed/refractory, roughly 16 treatment-naive and under 18 IGHV unmutated.

Method: immunoSEQ multiplex PCR; TCRdb's copy keeps in-frame clones and lacks some. Of some 300,000 clones in the sample, about 80% were seen once. In this sample, this clone turned up a few times. Germline V lookup: CDR1 LNHNV, CDR2 YYDKDF (reference sequence). The CDR3 totals 13 residues. With 1 base removed from V and 5 bases from J, the gap between germline ends came to 8 bases. Sample: PBMCs, taken before ibrutinib treatment. The origin of this receptor is a human donor with chronic lymphocytic leukemia. The V gene is TRBV15, the J gene TRBJ2-5; D not certain. CDR3 nucleotide sequence: TGTGCCACCAGCAGAGTCAGGAGTGAGACCCAGTACTTC. It translates to CATSRVRSETQYF.